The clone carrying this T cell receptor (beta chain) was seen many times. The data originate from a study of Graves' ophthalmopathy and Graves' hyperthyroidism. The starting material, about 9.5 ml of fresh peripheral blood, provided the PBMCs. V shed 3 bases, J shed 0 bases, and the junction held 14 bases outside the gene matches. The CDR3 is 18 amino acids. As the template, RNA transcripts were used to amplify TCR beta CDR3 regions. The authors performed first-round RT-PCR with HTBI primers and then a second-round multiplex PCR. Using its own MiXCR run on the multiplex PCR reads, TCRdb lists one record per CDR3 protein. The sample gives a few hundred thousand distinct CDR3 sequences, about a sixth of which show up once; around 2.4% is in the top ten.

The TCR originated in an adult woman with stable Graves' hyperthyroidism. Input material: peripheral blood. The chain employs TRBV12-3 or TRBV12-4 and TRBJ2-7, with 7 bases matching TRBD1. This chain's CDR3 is CASSLGDRFVSSSYEQYF. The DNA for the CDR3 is TGTGCCAGCAGTTTGGGGGACAGATTCGTTTCCAGCTCCTACGAGCAGTACTTC.